This TCR beta chain came from a study of T cell repertoires in aging, cancer and after chemotherapy. Trimming shortened V by 4 bases and J by 6 bases, and 16 bases separated the two germline ends. Per the germline V gene, CDR1 is SGHRS and CDR2 is YFSETQ. There are 14 residues in the CDR3. TCR beta rearrangements were amplified from peripheral blood genomic DNA. TRB rearrangements spanning V, D and J were amplified using mixed TRB-A/B primers. TCRdb itself ran the multiplex PCR reads through MiXCR, one entry per CDR3 protein. Of roughly 1,100 distinct CDR3 sequences listed, 20% to 25% are singletons. The chain carries TRBV5-1 and TRBJ1-1; D possibly corresponds to TRBD1 (6 bases). The source material was blood. The receptor's source is a human donor with a blood cancer. CDR3 region: CASSPTQGFAEAFF. For the CDR3, the DNA is TGCGCCAGCAGCCCTACACAGGGTTTCGCTGAAGCTTTCTTT.